Given below is one T cell receptor (beta chain) in context. The antigen remains undetermined. Here immunoSEQ multiplex PCR was the method, and the copy in TCRdb shows in-frame clones only, minus some. The table records around 100,000 clones, about 95% of them present only once. The data were taken from a study of cytomegalovirus exposure and HLA in healthy donors. Study observations and caveats: The authors enumerated around 150 TCR beta chains as linked to cytomegalovirus.

Germline loops: CDR1 SGHRS, CDR2 YFSETQ. With 4 bases removed from V and 4 bases from J, the gap between germline ends came to 5 bases. The CDR3 length is 11 residues. The chain is built from TRBV5-1 and TRBJ1-2; unclear D gene. The sample consisted of PBMCs. The TCR was taken from a young woman in good health and CMV-seronegative. In DNA, the CDR3 is TGCGCCAGCAGCCGGGGCTATGGCTACACCTTC. Its translation: CASSRGYGYTF.